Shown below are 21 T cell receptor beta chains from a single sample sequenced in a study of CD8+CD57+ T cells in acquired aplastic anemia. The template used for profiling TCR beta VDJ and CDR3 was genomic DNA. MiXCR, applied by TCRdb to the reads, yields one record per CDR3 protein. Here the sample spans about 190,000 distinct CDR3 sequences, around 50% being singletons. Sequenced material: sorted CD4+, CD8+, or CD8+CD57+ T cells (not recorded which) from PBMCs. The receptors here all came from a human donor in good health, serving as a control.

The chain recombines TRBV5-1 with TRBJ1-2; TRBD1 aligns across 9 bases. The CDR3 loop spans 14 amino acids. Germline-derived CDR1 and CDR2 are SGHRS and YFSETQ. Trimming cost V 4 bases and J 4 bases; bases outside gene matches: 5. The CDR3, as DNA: TGCGCCAGCAGCCGGGACAGGGACCTCTATGGCTACACCTTC. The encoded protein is CASSRDRDLYGYTF.

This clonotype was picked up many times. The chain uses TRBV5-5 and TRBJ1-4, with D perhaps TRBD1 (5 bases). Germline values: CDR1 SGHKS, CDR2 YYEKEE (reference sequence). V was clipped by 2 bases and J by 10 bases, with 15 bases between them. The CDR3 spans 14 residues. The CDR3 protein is CASSFTLGEGKLFF. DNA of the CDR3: TGTGCCAGCAGCTTCACGCTAGGGGAGGGAAAACTGTTTTTT.

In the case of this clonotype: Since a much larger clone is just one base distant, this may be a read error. The CDR3 sequence: CASNRQRISNQPQHF. In nucleotides, the CDR3 is TGTGCCAGCAATAGACAGAGAATAAGCAATCAGCCCCAGCATTTT. This chain uses TRBV6-1 with TRBJ1-5; D perhaps matches TRBD1 (5 bases). This CDR3 has 15 amino acids. Germline V gene data show CDR1 as MNHNS and CDR2 as SASEGT. The V and J ends lost 7 bases and 1 base respectively, with 14 bases between them.

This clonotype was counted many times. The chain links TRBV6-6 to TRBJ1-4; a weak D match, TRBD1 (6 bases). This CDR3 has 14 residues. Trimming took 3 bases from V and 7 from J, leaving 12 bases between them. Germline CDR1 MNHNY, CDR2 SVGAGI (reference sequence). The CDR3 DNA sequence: TGTGCCAGCAGTTATGGGGGGGGCGGTGAAAAACTGTTTTTT. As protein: CASSYGGGGEKLFF.

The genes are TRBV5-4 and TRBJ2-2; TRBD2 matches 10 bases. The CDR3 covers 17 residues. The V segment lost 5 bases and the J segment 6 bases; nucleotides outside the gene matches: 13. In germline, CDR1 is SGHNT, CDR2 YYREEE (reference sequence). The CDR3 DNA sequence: TGTGCCAGCAGTTTTCACTACGGGACTAGCGCCCCCGGGGAGCTGTTTTTT. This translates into CASSFHYGTSAPGELFF.

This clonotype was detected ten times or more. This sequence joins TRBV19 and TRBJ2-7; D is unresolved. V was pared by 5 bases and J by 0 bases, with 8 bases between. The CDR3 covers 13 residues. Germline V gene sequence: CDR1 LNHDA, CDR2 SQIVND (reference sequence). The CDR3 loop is CASSRTGSYEQYF. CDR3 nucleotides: TGTGCCAGTAGTCGTACCGGCTCCTACGAGCAGTACTTC.

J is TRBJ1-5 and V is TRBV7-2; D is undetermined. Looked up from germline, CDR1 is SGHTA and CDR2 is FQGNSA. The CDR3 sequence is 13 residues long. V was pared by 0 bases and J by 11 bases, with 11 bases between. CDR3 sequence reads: CASSLANGESQHF. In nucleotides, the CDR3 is TGTGCCAGCAGCTTAGCGAACGGGGAATCCCAGCATTTT.

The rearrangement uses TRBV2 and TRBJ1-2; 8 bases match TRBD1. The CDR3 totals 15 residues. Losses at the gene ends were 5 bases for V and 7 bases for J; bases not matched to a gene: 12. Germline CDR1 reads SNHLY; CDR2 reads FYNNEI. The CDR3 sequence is CASSSQTRGLVGYTF. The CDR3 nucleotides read TGTGCCAGCAGTTCCCAGACCAGGGGGCTCGTTGGCTACACCTTC. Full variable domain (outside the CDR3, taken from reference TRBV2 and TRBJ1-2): EPEVTQTPSHQVTQMGQEVILRCVPISNHLYFYWYRQILGQKVEFLVSFYNNEISEKSEIFDDQFSVERPDGSNFTLKIRSTKLEDSAMYFCASSSQTRGLVGYTFGSGTRLTVV.

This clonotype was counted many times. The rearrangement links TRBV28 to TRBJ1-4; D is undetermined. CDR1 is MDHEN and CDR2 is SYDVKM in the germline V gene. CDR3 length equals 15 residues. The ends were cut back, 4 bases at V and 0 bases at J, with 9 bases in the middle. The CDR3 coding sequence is TGTGCCAGCAGTTCCCCGTCGGCAACTAATGAAAAACTGTTTTTT. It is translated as CASSSPSATNEKLFF.

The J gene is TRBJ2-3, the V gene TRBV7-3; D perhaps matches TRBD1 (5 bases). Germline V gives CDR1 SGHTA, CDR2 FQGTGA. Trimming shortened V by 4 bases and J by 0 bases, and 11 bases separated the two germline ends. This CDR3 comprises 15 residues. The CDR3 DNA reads TGTGCCAGCAGCTCGACAGTACTGAGCACAGATACGCAGTATTTT. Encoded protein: CASSSTVLSTDTQYF.

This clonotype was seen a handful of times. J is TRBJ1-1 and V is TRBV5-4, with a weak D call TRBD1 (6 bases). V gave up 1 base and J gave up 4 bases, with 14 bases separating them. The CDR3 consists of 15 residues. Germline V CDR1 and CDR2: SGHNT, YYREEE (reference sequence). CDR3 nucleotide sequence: TGTGCCAGCAGCTTGTCGCAGGGGTTGCGCACTGAAGCTTTCTTT. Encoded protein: CASSLSQGLRTEAFF.

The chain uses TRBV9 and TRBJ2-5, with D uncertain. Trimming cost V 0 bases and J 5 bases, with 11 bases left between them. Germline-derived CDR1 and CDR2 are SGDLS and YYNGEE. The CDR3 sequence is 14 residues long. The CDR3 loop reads CASSVAGSVETQYF. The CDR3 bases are TGTGCCAGCAGCGTAGCCGGCAGTGTGGAGACCCAGTACTTC.

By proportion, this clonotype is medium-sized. The CDR3 spells CASTGIQETQYF. In DNA form, the CDR3 reads TGTGCCAGCACTGGGATCCAAGAGACCCAGTACTTC. The chain carries TRBV7-8 and TRBJ2-5; D ambiguous. The germline V gene encodes CDR1 SGHVS and CDR2 FQNEAQ. V lost 7 bases to trimming and J lost 1 base, with 7 bases between them. The CDR3 runs 12 residues.

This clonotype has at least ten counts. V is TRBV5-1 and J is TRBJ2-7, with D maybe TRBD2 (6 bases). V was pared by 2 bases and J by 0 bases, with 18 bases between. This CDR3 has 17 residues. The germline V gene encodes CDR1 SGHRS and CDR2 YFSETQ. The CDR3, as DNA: TGCGCCAGCAGCTTTGGGCTCCGGGACTCCAGCTCCTACGAGCAGTACTTC. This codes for CASSFGLRDSSSYEQYF.

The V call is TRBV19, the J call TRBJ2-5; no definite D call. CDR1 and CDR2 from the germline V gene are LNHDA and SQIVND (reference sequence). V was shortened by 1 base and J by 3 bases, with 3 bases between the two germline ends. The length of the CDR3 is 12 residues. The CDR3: CASSIGEETQYF. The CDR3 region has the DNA TGTGCCAGTAGTATAGGGGAAGAGACCCAGTACTTC.

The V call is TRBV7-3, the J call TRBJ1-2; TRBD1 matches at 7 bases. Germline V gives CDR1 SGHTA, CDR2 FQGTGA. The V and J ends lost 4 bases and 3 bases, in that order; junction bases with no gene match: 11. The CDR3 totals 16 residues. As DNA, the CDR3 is TGTGCCAGCAGCTACGGGACAGTTAACCAAGACTATGGCTACACCTTC. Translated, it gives CASSYGTVNQDYGYTF.

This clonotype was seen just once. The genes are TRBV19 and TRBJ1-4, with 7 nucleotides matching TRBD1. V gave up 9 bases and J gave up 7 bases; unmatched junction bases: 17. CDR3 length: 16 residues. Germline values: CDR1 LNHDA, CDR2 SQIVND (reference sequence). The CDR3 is CASTRTGADRSEKLFF. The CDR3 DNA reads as TGTGCCAGCACGCGCACAGGGGCTGATCGGAGTGAAAAACTGTTTTTT.

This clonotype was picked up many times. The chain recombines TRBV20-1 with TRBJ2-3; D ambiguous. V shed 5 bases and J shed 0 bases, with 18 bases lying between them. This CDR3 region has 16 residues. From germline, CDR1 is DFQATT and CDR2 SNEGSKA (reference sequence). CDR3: CSAFLVLLSSTDTQYF. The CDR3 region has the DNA TGCAGTGCTTTCCTGGTTCTGCTGAGTAGCACAGATACGCAGTATTTT.

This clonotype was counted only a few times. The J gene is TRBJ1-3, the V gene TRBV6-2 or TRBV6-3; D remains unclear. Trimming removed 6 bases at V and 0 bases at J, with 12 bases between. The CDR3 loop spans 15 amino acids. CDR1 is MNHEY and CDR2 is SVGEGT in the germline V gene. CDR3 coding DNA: TGTGCCAGCAGCCACCGACCCCGCTCTGGAAACACCATATATTTT. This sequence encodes CASSHRPRSGNTIYF.

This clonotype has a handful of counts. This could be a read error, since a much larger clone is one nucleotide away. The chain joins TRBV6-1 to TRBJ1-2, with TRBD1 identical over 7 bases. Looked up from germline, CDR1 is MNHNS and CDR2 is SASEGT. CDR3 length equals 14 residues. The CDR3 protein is CASSLSYGGQLYAF. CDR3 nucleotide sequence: TGTGCCAGCTCTCTAAGTTACGGGGGACAGCTTTACGCCTTC.

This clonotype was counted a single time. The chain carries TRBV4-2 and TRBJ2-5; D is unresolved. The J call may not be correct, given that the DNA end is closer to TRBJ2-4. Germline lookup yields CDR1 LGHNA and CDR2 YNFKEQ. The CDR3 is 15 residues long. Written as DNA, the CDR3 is TGTGCCAGCAGCCAACCTGGACCAAATCAAAACATTCAGTACTTC. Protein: CASSQPGPNQNIQYF.